The 17 T cell receptor beta chains presented below share a single source sample, sequenced in a study of OX40 agonist ivuxolimab in advanced cancers. Libraries were prepared through the immunoSEQ multiplex PCR assay. Here the immuneACCESS table is served through TCRdb, limited to in-frame sequences with V and J called. Missing clones are a known gap in these copies; in checked studies unresolved V genes cover under half, and the rest lacks a known reason. Present in this sample are tens of thousands of clones, approximately 86% of which were seen just once. In total, the top ten clones hold 0.85% to 1.4% of the sample. The sequences come from CD4+ or CD8+ T cells sorted from blood, collected in a trial of the OX40 agonist ivuxolimab. The origin of the receptors is an adult with an advanced solid tumor such as melanoma, head and neck, liver or kidney cancer.

The chain is built from TRBV7-2 and TRBJ2-3, with 7 bases fitting TRBD2. The junction had 9 bases not matched to a gene; V was cut back by 5 bases and J by 4 bases. Germline CDR1 is SGHTA and CDR2 is FQGNSA. The CDR3 totals 15 residues. CDR3: CASSVRGEGPDTQYF. CDR3 DNA: TGTGCCAGCAGCGTTCGGGGGGAAGGTCCAGATACGCAGTATTTT. The full variable domain, rest sourced from reference TRBV7-2 and TRBJ2-3, is GAGVSQSPSNKVTEKGKDVELRCDPISGHTALYWYRQSLGQGLEFLIYFQGNSAPDKSGLPSDRFSAERTGGSVSTLTIQRTQQEDSAVYLCASSVRGEGPDTQYFGPGTRLTVL.

The genes are TRBV6-6 and TRBJ2-3; TRBD2 agrees at 7 bases. V was pared by 3 bases and J by 4 bases, with 7 bases of the junction left unmatched. The germline V gene has CDR1 MNHNY and CDR2 SVGAGI (reference sequence). This CDR3 has 15 amino acids. CDR3 bases: TGTGCCAGCAGTTATGCGGGAGCCCCCCCAGATACGCAGTATTTT. Residues: CASSYAGAPPDTQYF.

This chain joins TRBV7-3 and TRBJ2-1; D is unresolved. V was pared by 0 bases and J by 6 bases, with 12 bases between. CDR1 is SGHTA and CDR2 is FQGTGA in the germline V gene. The CDR3 is 15 amino acids. For the CDR3, the DNA is TGTGCCAGCAGCTTAACGGGTAGGGCACGCAATGAGCAGTTCTTC. It yields the protein CASSLTGRARNEQFF. Combining the CDR3 with reference TRBV7-3 and TRBJ2-1 gives the whole variable domain GAGVSQTPSNKVTEKGKYVELRCDPISGHTALYWYRQSLGQGPEFLIYFQGTGAADDSGLPNDRFFAVRPEGSVSTLKIQRTERGDSAVYLCASSLTGRARNEQFFGPGTRLTVL.

The rearrangement links TRBV28 to TRBJ1-2; D is perhaps TRBD1 (5 bases). The CDR3 is 13 amino acids. Germline V gene sequence: CDR1 MDHEN, CDR2 SYDVKM. Trimming shortened V by 6 bases and J by 4 bases, and 12 bases separated the two germline ends. CDR3: CASRSGQAYGYTF. CDR3 bases: TGTGCCAGCAGGTCGGGGCAGGCCTATGGCTACACCTTC.

The chain employs TRBV7-2 and TRBJ2-1; 10 bases fit TRBD1. Germline V gives CDR1 SGHTA, CDR2 FQGNSA. After removal of 4 bases from V and 10 bases from J, the junction contained 7 bases not matched to a gene. The CDR3 runs to 14 residues. The CDR3 spells CASSSDRGAGEQFF. The CDR3 region has the DNA TGTGCCAGCAGCTCGGACAGGGGGGCGGGAGAGCAGTTCTTC.

As DNA, the CDR3 is TGTGCCAGCAGCTTAGGTGCGAGCCAGCCCCAGCATTTT. Protein product: CASSLGASQPQHF. The genes are TRBV7-2 and TRBJ1-5; no definite D call. The V end was cut by 1 base, the J end by 7 bases, with 8 bases between. This CDR3 region has 13 residues. Germline V gives CDR1 SGHTA, CDR2 FQGNSA.

The chain joins TRBV18 to TRBJ1-3; D gene unclear. The CDR3 covers 15 residues. Trimming took 1 base from V and 0 from J, leaving 7 bases between them. From germline, CDR1 is KGHSH and CDR2 LQKENI. The CDR3 loop is CASSPLPLSGNTIYF. CDR3 sequence (DNA): TGTGCCAGCTCACCACTGCCTCTCTCTGGAAACACCATATATTTT.

V gene TRBV2 combines with J gene TRBJ2-1; maybe TRBD1 (5 bases). This CDR3 spans 14 amino acids. V shed 6 bases and J shed 1 base, with 10 bases lying between them. CDR1 and CDR2 from the germline V gene are SNHLY and FYNNEI. CDR3 nucleotide sequence: TGTGCCAGCAGGCCTCAGGGATCCTACAATGAGCAGTTCTTC. Its protein product is CASRPQGSYNEQFF. The full variable domain, completed using reference TRBV2 and TRBJ2-1, is EPEVTQTPSHQVTQMGQEVILRCVPISNHLYFYWYRQILGQKVEFLVSFYNNEISEKSEIFDDQFSVERPDGSNFTLKIRSTKLEDSAMYFCASRPQGSYNEQFFGPGTRLTVL.

This clone has just one count. The chain employs TRBV28 and TRBJ2-1; no clear D gene. Trimming cost V 7 bases and J 5 bases, with 12 bases left between them. This CDR3 has 13 residues. Germline CDR1 and CDR2: MDHEN and SYDVKM. CDR3: CASTRDTDNEQFF. The CDR3 DNA is TGTGCCAGCACGCGTGACACAGACAATGAGCAGTTCTTC.

This clone was counted a single time. At one end, the junction sequence differs from germline, possibly due to a read error. This chain joins TRBV6-1 and TRBJ1-3; weak D call: TRBD1 (5 bases). CDR1 is MNHNS and CDR2 is SASEGT in the germline V gene. The CDR3 runs 15 residues. The CDR3, as DNA: TGTGCCAGCAGTGAAGTAGGGACCCTTGGAGACACCATATATTTT. Translation: CASSEVGTLGDTIYF.

This chain connects TRBV10-3 to TRBJ2-3; D is perhaps TRBD1 (7 bases). This CDR3 has 14 residues. V lost 10 bases to trimming and J lost 2 bases, with 16 bases between them. Germline CDR1 and CDR2: ENHRY and SYGVKD. DNA of the CDR3: TGTGCCAGCTGGCAGGGGGACTTCACAGATACGCAGTATTTT. Protein sequence: CASWQGDFTDTQYF.

This chain links TRBV7-6 with TRBJ2-1, with TRBD2 as a possible D gene (7 bases). Germline assignment: CDR1 SGHVS and CDR2 FNYEAQ. V lost 6 bases and J 8 bases, leaving 23 bases between the germline ends. This CDR3 is built from 16 residues. Here the CDR3 DNA reads TGTGCCAGCAGTCCCCGGAGGGGGGGGGCGCGCGATGAGCAGTTCTTC. Its translation: CASSPRRGGARDEQFF.

This clone has a handful of counts. The chain recombines TRBV19 with TRBJ2-7, with 7 bases matching TRBD1. V lost 4 bases to trimming and J lost 1 base; unmatched junction nucleotides: 10. Per the germline V gene, CDR1 is LNHDA and CDR2 is SQIVND (reference sequence). The CDR3 is made up of 16 amino acids. CDR3 residues: CASSTARGSPSYEQYF. The CDR3 nucleotides read TGTGCCAGTAGTACGGCCAGGGGGTCACCTTCCTACGAGCAGTACTTC.

The rearrangement links TRBV29-1 to TRBJ2-1; TRBD2 aligns across 9 bases. The V and J ends lost 2 bases and 4 bases, in that order; junction bases with no gene match: 3. Germline V gene data show CDR1 as SQVTM and CDR2 as ANQGSEA. This CDR3 spans 14 amino acids. Here the CDR3 reads CSVEPTSGYNEQFF. The CDR3 DNA reads TGCAGCGTTGAACCGACTAGCGGTTACAATGAGCAGTTCTTC.

This clone has only a few counts. The chain employs TRBV29-1 and TRBJ2-7; 10 positions agree with TRBD2. This CDR3 comprises 12 residues. Germline trimming cut 5 bases from V and 6 bases from J; bases unmatched to any gene: 4. Germline CDR1 and CDR2: SQVTM and ANQGSEA. The CDR3 here is CSVPGTSVEQYF. CDR3 nucleotides: TGCAGCGTTCCCGGGACTAGCGTCGAGCAGTACTTC.

The chain uses TRBV9 and TRBJ2-7, with D perhaps given as TRBD1 or TRBD2 (6 bases each). Germline values: CDR1 SGDLS, CDR2 YYNGEE. V lost 4 bases and J 3 bases, leaving 11 bases between the germline ends. The CDR3 totals 13 residues. The CDR3 DNA sequence: TGTGCCAGCAGCCCCGAGGGGGGCTACGAGCAGTACTTC. As protein: CASSPEGGYEQYF.

The chain is built from TRBV19 and TRBJ1-2; D gene unclear. Germline V gives CDR1 LNHDA, CDR2 SQIVND (reference sequence). The CDR3 contains 15 residues. Trimming left V 6 bases short and J 5 bases short, with 19 bases between. CDR3 nucleotide sequence: TGTGCCAGTAGCCGGCCCAGAGAGGCGTTTTATGGCTACACCTTC. Its protein is CASSRPREAFYGYTF. Complete variable domain (other parts from reference TRBV19 and TRBJ1-2): DGGITQSPKYLFRKEGQNVTLSCEQNLNHDAMYWYRQDPGQGLRLIYYSQIVNDFQKGDIAEGYSVSREKKESFPLTVTSAQKNPTAFYLCASSRPREAFYGYTFGSGTRLTVV.